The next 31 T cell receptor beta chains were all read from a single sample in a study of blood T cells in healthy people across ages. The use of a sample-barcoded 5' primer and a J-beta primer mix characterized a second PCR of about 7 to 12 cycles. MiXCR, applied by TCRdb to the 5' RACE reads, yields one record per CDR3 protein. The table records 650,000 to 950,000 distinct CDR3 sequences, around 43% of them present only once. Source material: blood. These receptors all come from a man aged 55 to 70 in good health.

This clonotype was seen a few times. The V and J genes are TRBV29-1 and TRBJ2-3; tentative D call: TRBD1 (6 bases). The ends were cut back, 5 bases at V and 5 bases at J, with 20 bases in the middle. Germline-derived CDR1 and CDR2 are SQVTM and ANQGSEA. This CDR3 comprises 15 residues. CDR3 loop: CSVTRDILPGDTQYF. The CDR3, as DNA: TGCAGCGTTACCCGGGACATCCTCCCCGGAGATACGCAGTATTTT.

CDR3 amino acids: CSVGAESSYEQYF. CDR3 sequence (DNA): TGCAGCGTTGGGGCGGAGAGCTCCTACGAGCAGTACTTC. The rearrangement joins TRBV29-1 to TRBJ2-7; unclear D gene. Between the trimmed V and J ends, which lost 4 bases and 0 bases, there was a span of 10 bases. Germline CDR1 SQVTM, CDR2 ANQGSEA. This CDR3 is 13 amino acids long.

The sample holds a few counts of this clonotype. The CDR3 is CASSLPQREQYF. CDR3 coding DNA: TGTGCCAGCAGCTTACCACAGCGCGAGCAGTACTTC. This chain uses TRBV7-9 with TRBJ2-7; the D is unclear. Trimming pared 2 bases from V and 6 bases from J, leaving 8 bases between. Germline lookup yields CDR1 SEHNR and CDR2 FQNEAQ (reference sequence). The CDR3 is made up of 12 amino acids. Together with reference TRBV7-9 and TRBJ2-7, the CDR3 gives the full variable domain: DTGVSQNPRHKITKRGQNVTFRCDPISEHNRLYWYRQTLGQGPEFLTYFQNEAQLEKSRLLSDRFSAERPKGSFSTLEIQRTEQGDSAMYLCASSLPQREQYFGPGTRLTVT.

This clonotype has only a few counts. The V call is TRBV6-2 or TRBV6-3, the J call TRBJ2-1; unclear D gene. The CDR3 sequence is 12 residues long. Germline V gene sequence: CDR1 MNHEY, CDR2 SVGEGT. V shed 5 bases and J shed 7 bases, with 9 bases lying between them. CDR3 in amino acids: CASSVTLNEQFF. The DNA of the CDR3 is TGTGCCAGCAGTGTCACCCTGAATGAGCAGTTCTTC.

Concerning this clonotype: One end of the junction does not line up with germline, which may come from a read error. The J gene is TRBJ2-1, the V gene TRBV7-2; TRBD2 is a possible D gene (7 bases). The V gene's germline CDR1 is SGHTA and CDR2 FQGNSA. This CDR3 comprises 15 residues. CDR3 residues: CVSSFEGGQYNEQFF. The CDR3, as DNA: TGTGTCAGCAGCTTCGAGGGGGGGCAATACAATGAGCAGTTCTTC.

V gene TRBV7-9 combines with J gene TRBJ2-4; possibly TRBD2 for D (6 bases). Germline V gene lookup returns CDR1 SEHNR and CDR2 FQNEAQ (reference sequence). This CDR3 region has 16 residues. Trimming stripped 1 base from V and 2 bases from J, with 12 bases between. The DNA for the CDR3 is TGTGCCAGCAGCTTAGGTCCGGGGGTAACCAAAAACATTCAGTACTTC. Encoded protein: CASSLGPGVTKNIQYF.

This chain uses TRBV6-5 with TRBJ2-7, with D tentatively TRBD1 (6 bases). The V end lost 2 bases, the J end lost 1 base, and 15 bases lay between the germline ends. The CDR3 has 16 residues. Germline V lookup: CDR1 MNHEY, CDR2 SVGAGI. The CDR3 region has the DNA TGTGCCAGCAGTTACAAAACCGGGGACAAGTCCTACGAGCAGTACTTC. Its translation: CASSYKTGDKSYEQYF.

The chain's CDR3 is CSARGDIWRGDNEQFF. CDR3 in DNA: TGCAGTGCTAGAGGGGATATATGGCGGGGGGACAATGAGCAGTTCTTC. The chain carries TRBV20-1 and TRBJ2-1, with 8 bases that match TRBD2. The CDR3 sequence is 16 residues long. The junction had 10 bases not matched to a gene; V was cut back by 1 base and J by 5 bases. CDR1 DFQATT and CDR2 SNEGSKA come from the germline V gene (reference sequence).

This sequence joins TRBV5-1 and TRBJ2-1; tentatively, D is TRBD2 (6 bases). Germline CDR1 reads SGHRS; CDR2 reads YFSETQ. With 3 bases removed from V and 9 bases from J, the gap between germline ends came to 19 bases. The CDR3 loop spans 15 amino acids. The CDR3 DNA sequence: TGCGCCAGCAGCTCCCGGGACTCCCATAGGGGTGAGCAGTTCTTC. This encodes CASSSRDSHRGEQFF. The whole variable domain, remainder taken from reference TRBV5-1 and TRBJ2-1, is KAGVTQTPRYLIKTRGQQVTLSCSPISGHRSVSWYQQTPGQGLQFLFEYFSETQRNKGNFPGRFSGRQFSNSRSEMNVSTLELGDSALYLCASSSRDSHRGEQFFGPGTRLTVL.

In DNA, the CDR3 is TGCAGTGCTAAAAGGGGTCAGCGGGGGGGCTACAATGAGCAGTTCTTC. As protein: CSAKRGQRGGYNEQFF. V and J are TRBV20-1 and TRBJ2-1, with 10 bases aligning to TRBD2. After removal of 4 bases from V and 3 bases from J, the junction contained 9 bases not matched to a gene. The germline CDR1 and CDR2 sequences are DFQATT and SNEGSKA (reference sequence). CDR3 size: 16 residues.

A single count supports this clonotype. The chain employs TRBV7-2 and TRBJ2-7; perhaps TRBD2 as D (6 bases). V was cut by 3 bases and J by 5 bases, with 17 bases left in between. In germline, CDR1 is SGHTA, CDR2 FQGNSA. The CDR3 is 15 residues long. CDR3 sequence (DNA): TGTGCCAGCAGCTTCGGCAGCGTGGCGGGACACGAGCAGTACTTC. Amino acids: CASSFGSVAGHEQYF. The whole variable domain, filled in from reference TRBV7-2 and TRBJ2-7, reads GAGVSQSPSNKVTEKGKDVELRCDPISGHTALYWYRQSLGQGLEFLIYFQGNSAPDKSGLPSDRFSAERTGGSVSTLTIQRTQQEDSAVYLCASSFGSVAGHEQYFGPGTRLTVT.

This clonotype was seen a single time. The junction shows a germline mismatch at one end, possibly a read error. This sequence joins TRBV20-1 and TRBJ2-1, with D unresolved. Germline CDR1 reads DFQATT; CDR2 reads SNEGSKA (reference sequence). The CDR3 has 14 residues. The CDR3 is CSAPKAGAYSEQFF. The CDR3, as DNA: TGCAGTGCTCCAAAGGCTGGAGCCTACAGTGAGCAGTTCTTC.

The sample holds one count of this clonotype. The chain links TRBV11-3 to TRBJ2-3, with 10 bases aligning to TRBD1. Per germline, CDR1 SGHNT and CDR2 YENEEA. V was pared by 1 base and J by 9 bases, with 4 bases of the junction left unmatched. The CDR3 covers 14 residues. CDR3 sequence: CASSLATTGGTQYF. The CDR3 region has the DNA TGTGCCAGCAGCTTAGCCACGACAGGGGGCACGCAGTATTTT.

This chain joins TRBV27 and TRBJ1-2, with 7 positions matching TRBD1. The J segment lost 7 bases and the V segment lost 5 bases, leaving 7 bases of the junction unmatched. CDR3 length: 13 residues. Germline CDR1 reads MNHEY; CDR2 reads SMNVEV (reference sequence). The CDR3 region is CASSHRGRGGYTF. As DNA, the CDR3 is TGTGCCAGCAGTCACAGGGGTAGAGGTGGCTACACCTTC.

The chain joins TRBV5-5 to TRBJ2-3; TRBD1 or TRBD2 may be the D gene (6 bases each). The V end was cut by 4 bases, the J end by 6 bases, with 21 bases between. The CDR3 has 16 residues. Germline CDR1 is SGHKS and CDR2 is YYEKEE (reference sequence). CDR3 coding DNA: TGTGCCAGCAGCCGTCGAAGCGACGGGGGCGCGGATACGCAGTATTTT. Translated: CASSRRSDGGADTQYF.

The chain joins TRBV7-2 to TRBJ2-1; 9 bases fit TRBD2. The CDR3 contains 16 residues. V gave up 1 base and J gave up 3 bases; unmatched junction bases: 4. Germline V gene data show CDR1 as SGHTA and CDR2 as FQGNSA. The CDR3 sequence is CASSLERGDYYNEQFF. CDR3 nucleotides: TGTGCCAGCAGCTTAGAGCGGGGGGACTACTACAATGAGCAGTTCTTC.

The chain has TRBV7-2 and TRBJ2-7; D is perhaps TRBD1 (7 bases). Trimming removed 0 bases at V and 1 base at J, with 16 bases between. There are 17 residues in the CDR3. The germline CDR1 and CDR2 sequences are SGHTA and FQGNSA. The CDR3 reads CASSLARGGGSSYEQYF. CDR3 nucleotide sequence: TGTGCCAGCAGCTTAGCGCGTGGAGGGGGCAGTTCCTACGAGCAGTACTTC.

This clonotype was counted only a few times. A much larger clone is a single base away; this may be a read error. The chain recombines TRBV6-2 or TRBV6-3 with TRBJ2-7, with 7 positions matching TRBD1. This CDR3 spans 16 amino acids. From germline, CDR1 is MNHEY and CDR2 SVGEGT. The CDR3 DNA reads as TGTGCCAGCAGTGATTTTCAGGGGGTCAGCTCCGACGAGCAGTACTTC. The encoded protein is CASSDFQGVSSDEQYF.

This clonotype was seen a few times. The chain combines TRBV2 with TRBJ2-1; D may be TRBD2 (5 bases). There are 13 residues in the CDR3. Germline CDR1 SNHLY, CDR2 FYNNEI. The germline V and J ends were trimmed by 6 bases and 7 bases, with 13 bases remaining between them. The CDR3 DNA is TGTGCCAGCAGGAGGGCCGCAGGAAATGAGCAGTTCTTC. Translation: CASRRAAGNEQFF.

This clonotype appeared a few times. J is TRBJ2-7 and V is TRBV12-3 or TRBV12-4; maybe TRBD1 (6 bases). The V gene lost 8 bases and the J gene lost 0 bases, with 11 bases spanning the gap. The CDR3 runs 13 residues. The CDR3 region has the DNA TGTGCCAGCCGGGACACGGCCTCCTACGAGCAGTACTTC. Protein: CASRDTASYEQYF.

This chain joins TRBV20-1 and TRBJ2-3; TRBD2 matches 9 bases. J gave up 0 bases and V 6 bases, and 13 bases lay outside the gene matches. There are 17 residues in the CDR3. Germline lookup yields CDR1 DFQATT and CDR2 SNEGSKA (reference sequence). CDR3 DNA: TGCAGTGCGATCATTAGCGGGAGATCTTCTAGCACAGATACGCAGTATTTT. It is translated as CSAIISGRSSSTDTQYF.

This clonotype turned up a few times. In nucleotides, the CDR3 is TGTGCCAGCAGCGTAGGTGCCTACCCTTCGGAGGATACGCAGTATTTT. It translates to CASSVGAYPSEDTQYF. The chain employs TRBV9 and TRBJ2-3; D ambiguous. This CDR3 is 16 amino acids long. Per germline, CDR1 SGDLS and CDR2 YYNGEE. V lost 0 bases and J 6 bases, leaving 17 bases between the germline ends.

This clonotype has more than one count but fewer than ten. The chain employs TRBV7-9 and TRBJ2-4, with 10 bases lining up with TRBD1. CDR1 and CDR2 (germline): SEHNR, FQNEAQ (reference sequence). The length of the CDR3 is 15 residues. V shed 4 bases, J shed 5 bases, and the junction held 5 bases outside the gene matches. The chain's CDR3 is CASSWAGTGENIQYF. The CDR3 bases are TGTGCCAGCAGCTGGGCCGGGACAGGGGAAAACATTCAGTACTTC.

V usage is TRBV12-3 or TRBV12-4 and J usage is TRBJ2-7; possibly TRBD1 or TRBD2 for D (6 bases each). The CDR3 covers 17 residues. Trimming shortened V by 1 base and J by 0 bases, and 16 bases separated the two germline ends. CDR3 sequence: CASSLGQKGGPSYEQYF. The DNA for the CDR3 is TGTGCCAGCAGTTTAGGGCAGAAGGGGGGCCCCTCCTACGAGCAGTACTTC.

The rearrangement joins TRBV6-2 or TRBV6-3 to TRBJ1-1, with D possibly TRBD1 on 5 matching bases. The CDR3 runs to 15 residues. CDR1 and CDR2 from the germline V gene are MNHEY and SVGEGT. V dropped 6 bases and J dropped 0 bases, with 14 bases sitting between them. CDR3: CASREQQAMNTEAFF. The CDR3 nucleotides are TGTGCCAGCAGAGAGCAACAGGCCATGAACACTGAAGCTTTCTTT.

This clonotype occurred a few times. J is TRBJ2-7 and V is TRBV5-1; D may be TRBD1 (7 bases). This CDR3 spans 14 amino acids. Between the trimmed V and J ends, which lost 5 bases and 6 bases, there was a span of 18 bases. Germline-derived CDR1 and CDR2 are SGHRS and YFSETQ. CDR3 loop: CASSRSTQGGEQYF. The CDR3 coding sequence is TGCGCCAGCAGTCGGAGCACCCAGGGGGGCGAGCAGTACTTC.

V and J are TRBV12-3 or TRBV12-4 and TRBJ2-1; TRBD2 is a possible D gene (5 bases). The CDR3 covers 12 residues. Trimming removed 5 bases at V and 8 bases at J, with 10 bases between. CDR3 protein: CASSALGDEQFF. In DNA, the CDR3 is TGTGCCAGCAGTGCACTAGGCGATGAGCAGTTCTTC.

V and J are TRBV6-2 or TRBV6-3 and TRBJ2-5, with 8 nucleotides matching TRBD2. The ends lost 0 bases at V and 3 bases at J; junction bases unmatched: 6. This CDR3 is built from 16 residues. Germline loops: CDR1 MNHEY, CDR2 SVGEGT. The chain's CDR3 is CASSYSVTSVKETQYF. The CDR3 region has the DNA TGTGCCAGCAGTTACTCTGTGACTAGCGTTAAAGAGACCCAGTACTTC.

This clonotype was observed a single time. CDR3 protein: CASSRGTEVYNEQFF. The CDR3 DNA reads TGTGCCAGCAGCCGCGGGACGGAAGTCTACAATGAGCAGTTCTTC. The chain is built from TRBV6-6 and TRBJ2-1, with D maybe TRBD2 (6 bases). The V end was cut by 6 bases, the J end by 3 bases, with 15 bases between. CDR1 and CDR2 (germline): MNHNY, SVGAGI (reference sequence). This CDR3 contains 15 residues.

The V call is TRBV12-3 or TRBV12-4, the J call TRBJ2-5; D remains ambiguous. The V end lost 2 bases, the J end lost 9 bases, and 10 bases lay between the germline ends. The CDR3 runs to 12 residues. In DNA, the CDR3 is TGTGCCAGCAGTTTACGTCTAACGGCCCAGTACTTC. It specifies CASSLRLTAQYF.

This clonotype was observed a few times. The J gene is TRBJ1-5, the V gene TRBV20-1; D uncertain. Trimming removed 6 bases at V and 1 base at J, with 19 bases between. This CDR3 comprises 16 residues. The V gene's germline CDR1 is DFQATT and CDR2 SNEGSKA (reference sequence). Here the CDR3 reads CSARPAGSGSNQPQHF. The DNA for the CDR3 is TGCAGTGCGAGGCCGGCGGGGTCGGGGAGCAATCAGCCCCAGCATTTT.